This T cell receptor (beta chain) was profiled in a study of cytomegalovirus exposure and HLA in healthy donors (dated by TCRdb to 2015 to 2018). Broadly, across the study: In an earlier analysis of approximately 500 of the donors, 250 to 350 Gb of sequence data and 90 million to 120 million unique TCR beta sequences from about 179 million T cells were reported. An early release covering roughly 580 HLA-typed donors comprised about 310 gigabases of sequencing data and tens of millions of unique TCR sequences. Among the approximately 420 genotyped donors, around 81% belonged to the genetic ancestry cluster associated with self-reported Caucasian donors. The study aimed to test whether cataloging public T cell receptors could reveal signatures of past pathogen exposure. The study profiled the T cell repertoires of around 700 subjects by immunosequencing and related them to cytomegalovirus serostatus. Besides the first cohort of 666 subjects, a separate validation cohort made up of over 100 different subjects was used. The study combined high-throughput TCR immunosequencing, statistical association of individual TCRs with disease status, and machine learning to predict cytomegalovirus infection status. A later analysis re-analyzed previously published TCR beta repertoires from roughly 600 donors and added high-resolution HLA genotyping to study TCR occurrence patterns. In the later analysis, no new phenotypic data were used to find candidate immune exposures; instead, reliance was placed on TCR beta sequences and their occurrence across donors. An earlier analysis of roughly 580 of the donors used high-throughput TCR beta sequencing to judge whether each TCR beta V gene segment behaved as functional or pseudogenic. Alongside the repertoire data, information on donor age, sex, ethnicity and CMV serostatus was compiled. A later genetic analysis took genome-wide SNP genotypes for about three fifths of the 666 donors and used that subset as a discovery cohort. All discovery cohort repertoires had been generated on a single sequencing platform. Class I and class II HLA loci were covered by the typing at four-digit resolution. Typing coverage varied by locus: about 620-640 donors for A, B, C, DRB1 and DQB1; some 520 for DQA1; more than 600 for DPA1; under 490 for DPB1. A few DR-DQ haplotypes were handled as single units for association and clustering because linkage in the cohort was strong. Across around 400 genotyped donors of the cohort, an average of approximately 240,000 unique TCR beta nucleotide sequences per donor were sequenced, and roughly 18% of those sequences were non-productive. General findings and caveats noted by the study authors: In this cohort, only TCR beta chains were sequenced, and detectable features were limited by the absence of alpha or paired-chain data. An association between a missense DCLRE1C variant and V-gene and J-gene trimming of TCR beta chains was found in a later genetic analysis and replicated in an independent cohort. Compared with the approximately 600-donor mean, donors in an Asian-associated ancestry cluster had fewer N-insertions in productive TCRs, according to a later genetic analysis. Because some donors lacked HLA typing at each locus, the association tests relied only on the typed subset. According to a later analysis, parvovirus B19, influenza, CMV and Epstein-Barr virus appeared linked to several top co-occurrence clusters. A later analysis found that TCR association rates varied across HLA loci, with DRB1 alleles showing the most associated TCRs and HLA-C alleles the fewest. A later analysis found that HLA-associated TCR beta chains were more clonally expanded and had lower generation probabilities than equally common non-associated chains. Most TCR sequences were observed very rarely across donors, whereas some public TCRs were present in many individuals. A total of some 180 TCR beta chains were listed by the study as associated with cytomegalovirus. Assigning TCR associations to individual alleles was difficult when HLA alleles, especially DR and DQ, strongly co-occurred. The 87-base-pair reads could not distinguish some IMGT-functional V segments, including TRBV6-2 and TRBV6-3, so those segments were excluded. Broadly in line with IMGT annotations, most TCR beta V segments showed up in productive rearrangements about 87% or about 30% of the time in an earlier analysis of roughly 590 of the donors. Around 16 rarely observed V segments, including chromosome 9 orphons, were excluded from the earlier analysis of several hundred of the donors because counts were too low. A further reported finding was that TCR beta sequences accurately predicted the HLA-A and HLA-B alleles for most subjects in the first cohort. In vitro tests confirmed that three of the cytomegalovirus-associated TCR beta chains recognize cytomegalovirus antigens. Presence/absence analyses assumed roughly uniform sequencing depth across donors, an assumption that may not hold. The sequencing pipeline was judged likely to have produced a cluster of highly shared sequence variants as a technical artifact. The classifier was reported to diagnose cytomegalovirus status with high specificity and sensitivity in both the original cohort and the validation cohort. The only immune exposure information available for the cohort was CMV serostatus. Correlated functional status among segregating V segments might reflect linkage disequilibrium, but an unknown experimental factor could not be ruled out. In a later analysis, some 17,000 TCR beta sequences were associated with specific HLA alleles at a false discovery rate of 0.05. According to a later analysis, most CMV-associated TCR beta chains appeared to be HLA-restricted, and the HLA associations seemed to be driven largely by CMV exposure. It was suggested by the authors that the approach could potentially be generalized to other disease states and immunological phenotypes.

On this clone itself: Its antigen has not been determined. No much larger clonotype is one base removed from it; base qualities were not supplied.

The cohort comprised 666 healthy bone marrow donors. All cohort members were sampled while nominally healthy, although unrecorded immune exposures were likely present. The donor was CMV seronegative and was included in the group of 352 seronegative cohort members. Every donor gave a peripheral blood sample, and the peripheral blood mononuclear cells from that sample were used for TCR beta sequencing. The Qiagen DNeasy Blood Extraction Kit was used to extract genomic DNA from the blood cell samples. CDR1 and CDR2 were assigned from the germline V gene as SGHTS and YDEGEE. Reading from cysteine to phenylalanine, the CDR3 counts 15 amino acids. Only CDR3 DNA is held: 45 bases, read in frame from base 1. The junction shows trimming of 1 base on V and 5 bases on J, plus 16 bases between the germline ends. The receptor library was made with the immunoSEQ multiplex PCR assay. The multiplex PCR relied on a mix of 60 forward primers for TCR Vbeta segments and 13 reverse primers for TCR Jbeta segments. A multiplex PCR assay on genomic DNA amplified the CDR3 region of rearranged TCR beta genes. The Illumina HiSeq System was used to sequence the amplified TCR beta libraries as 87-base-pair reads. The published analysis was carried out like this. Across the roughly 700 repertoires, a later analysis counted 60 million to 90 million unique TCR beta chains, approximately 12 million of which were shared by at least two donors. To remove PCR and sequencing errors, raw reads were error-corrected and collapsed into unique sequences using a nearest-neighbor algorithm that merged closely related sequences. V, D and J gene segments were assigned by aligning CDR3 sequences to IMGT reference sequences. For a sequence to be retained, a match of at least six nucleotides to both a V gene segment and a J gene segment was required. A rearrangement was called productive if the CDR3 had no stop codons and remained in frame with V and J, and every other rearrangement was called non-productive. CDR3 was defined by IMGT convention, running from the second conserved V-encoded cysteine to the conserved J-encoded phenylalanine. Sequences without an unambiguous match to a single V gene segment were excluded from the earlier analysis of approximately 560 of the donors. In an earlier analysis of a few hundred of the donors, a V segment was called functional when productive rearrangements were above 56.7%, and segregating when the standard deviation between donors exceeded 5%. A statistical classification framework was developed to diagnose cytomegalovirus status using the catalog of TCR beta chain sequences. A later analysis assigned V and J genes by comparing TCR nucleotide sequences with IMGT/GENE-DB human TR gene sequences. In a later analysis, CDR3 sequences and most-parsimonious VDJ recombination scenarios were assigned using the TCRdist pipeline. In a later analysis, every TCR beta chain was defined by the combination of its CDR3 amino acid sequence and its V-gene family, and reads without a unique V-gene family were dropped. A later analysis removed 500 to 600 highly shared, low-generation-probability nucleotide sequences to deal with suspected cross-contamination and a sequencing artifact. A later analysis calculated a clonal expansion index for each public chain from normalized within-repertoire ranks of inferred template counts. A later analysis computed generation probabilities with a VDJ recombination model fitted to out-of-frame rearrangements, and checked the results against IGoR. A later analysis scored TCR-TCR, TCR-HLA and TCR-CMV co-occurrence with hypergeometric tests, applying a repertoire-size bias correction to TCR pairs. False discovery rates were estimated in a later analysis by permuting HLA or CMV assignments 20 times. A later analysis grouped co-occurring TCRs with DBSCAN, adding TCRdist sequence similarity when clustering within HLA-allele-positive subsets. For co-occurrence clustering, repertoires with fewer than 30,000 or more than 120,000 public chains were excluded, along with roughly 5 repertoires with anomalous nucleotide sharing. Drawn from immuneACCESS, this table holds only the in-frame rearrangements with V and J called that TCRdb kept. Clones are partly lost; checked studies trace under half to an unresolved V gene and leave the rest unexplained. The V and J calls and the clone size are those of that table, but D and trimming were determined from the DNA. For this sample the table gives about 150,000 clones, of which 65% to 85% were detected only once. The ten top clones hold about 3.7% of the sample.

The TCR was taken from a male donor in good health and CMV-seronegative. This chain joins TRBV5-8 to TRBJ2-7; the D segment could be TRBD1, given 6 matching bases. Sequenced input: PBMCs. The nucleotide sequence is TGTGCCAGCAGCTTGTTGTACAGGGAGTCGGACGAGCAGTACTTC. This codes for CASSLLYRESDEQYF. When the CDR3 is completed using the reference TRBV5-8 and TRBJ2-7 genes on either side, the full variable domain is EAGVTQSPTHLIKTRGQQATLRCSPISGHTSVYWYQQALGLGLQFLLWYDEGEERNRGNFPPRFSGRQFPNYSSELNVNALELEDSALYLCASSLLYRESDEQYFGPGTRLTVT.